This is a list of T cell receptor beta chains from one sample in a study of metastatic and nonmetastatic thyroid tumors. Through MiXCR, TCRdb re-clonotyped the PCR reads. There are tens of thousands of clones in the sample; 24% occur only once, and around 13% lies in the top ten. The sequencing input was tumor tissue. The receptors originated from a female donor with papillary thyroid cancer or a benign thyroid nodule (not recorded which). Some clones in this sample may be carry-over from other donors' samples. CDR3s leave out the opening cysteine and the closing phenylalanine or tryptophan. Fields, in order: J gene, V gene, CDR3 protein.

TRBJ1-4	TRBV10-2	ASSRESSEELF
TRBJ2-5	TRBV7-2	ASSLSAHPGAGETQY
TRBJ2-3	TRBV27	ASSRRGITDTQY
TRBJ2-7	TRBV7-9	ASSIGQGRQY
TRBJ2-3	TRBV4-2	ASSPSSGDTQY
TRBJ2-7	TRBV11-2	ASSLAGSGSYEQY
TRBJ1-1	TRBV11-2	ASSARQGLNTEAF
TRBJ2-3	TRBV6-1	ASSSTLAASTDTQY
TRBJ2-3	TRBV6-1	ASSGLSGEGHTQY
TRBJ1-4	TRBV6-1	ASSDRDGGEKLF